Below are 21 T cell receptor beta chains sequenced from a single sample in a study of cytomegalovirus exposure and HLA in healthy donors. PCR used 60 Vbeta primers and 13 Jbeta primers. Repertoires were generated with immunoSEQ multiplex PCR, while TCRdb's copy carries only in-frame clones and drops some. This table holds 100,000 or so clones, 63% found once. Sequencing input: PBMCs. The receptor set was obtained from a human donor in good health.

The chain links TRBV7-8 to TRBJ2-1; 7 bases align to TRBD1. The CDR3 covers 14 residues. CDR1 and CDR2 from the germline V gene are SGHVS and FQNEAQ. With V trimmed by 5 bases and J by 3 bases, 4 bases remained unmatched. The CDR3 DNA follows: TGTGCCAGCAGCACGTGGACAGGCTACAATGAGCAGTTCTTC. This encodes CASSTWTGYNEQFF.

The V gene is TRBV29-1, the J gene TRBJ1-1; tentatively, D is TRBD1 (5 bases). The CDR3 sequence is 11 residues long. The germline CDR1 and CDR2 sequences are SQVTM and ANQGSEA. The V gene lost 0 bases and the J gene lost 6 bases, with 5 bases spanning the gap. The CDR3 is CSVEDRAEAFF. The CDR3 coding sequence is TGCAGCGTTGAAGACAGGGCTGAAGCTTTCTTT.

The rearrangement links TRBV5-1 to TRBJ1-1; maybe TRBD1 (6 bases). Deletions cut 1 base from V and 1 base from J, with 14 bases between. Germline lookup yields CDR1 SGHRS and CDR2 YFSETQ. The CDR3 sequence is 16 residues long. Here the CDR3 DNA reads TGCGCCAGCAGCTTGAGCGGCGCACAGGGGAACACTGAAGCTTTCTTT. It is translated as CASSLSGAQGNTEAFF.

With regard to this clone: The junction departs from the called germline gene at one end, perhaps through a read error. For the CDR3, the DNA is TGTGCCAGCAGCTCACGCTGGGGACTAGCGGGAGATCCGCAGTATTTT. As protein: CASSSRWGLAGDPQYF. The chain has TRBV11-2 and TRBJ2-3; 14 nucleotides agree with TRBD2. Germline V gives CDR1 SGHAT, CDR2 FQNNGV. The CDR3 runs to 16 residues.

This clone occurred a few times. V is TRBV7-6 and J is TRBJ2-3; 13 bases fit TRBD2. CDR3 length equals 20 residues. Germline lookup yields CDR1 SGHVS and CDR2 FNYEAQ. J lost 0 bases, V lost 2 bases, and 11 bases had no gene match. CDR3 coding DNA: TGTGCCAGCAGCTTATTAGGGACTAGCGGGACCGGTCCTAGCACAGATACGCAGTATTTT. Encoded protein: CASSLLGTSGTGPSTDTQYF.

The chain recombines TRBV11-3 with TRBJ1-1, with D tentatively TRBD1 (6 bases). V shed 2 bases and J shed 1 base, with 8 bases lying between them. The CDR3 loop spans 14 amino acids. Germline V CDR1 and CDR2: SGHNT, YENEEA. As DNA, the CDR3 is TGTGCCAGCAGCTTACAGGGGACGAACACTGAAGCTTTCTTT. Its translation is CASSLQGTNTEAFF. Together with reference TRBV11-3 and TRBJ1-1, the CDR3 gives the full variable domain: EAGVVQSPRYKIIEKKQPVAFWCNPISGHNTLYWYLQNLGQGPELLIRYENEEAVDDSQLPKDRFSAERLKGVDSTLKIQPAELGDSAVYLCASSLQGTNTEAFFGQGTRLTVV.

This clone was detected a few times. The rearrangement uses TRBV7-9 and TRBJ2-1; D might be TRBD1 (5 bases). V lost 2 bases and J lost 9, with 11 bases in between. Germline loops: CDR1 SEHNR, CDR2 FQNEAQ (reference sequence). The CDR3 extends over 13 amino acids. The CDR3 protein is CASSLTSGREQFF. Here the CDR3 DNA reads TGTGCCAGCAGCTTAACTTCAGGGCGTGAGCAGTTCTTC. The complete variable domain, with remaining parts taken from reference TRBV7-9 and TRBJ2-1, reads DTGVSQNPRHKITKRGQNVTFRCDPISEHNRLYWYRQTLGQGPEFLTYFQNEAQLEKSRLLSDRFSAERPKGSFSTLEIQRTEQGDSAMYLCASSLTSGREQFFGPGTRLTVL.

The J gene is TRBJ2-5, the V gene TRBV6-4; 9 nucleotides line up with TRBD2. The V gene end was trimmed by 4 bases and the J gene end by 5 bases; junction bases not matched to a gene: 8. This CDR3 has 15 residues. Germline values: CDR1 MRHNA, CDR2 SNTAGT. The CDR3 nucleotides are TGTGCCAGCAGTGCACAAGCGGGAGGATCGGAGACCCAGTACTTC. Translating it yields CASSAQAGGSETQYF.

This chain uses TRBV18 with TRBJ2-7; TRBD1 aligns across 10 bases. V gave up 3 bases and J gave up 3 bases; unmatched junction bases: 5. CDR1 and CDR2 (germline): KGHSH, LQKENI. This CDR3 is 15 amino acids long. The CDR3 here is CASSPSTGGVYEQYF. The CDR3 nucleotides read TGTGCCAGCTCACCGTCGACAGGGGGCGTCTACGAGCAGTACTTC. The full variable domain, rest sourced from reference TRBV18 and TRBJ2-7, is NAGVMQNPRHLVRRRGQEARLRCSPMKGHSHVYWYRQLPEEGLKFMVYLQKENIIDESGMPKERFSAEFPKEGPSILRIQQVVRGDSAAYFCASSPSTGGVYEQYFGPGTRLTVT.

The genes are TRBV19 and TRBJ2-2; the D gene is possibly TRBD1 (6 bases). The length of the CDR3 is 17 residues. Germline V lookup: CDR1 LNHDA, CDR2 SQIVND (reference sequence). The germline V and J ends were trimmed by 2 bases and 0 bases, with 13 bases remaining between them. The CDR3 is CASSILPGDANTGELFF. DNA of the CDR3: TGTGCCAGTAGTATACTTCCAGGGGACGCGAACACCGGGGAGCTGTTTTTT.

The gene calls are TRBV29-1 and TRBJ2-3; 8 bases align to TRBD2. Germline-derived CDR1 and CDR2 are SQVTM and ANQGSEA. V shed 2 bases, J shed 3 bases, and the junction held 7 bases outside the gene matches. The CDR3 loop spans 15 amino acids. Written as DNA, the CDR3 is TGCAGCGTTGAATGGGCTAGCGGGTGGACAGATACGCAGTATTTT. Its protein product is CSVEWASGWTDTQYF.

The chain's CDR3 is CASSGRHETQYF. The CDR3 region has the DNA TGTGCCAGTAGTGGGCGTCACGAGACCCAGTACTTC. V gene TRBV19 combines with J gene TRBJ2-5; D unresolved. The CDR3 is 12 amino acids. The germline V gene encodes CDR1 LNHDA and CDR2 SQIVND (reference sequence). V was pared by 5 bases and J by 5 bases, with 9 bases between.

This CDR3 is CASSFYRGQETQYF. The CDR3 DNA sequence: TGTGCCAGCAGCTTTTACCGGGGTCAAGAGACCCAGTACTTC. This chain joins TRBV11-2 and TRBJ2-5, with TRBD2 as a possible D gene (5 bases). This CDR3 contains 14 residues. The germline gives CDR1 SGHAT, CDR2 FQNNGV. V was pared by 3 bases and J by 2 bases, with 10 bases between.

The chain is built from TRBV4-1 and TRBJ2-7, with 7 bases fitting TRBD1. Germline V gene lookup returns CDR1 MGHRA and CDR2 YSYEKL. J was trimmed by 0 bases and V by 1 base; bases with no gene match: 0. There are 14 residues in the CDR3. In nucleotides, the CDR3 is TGCGCCAGCAGCCAAGGGGACAGCTCCTACGAGCAGTACTTC. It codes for CASSQGDSSYEQYF.

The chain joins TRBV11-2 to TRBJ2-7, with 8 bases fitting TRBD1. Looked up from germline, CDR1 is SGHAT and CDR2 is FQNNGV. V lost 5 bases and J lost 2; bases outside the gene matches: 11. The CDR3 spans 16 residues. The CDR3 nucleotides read TGTGCCAGCAGCGAAGTGGGACAGGAGCTCGCCTACGAGCAGTACTTC. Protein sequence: CASSEVGQELAYEQYF.

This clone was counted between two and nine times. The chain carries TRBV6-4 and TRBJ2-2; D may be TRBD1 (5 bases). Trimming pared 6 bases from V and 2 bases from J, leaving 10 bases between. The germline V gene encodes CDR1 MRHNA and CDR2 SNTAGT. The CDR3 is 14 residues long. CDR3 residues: CASRTAPNTGELFF. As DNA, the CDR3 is TGTGCCAGCAGGACAGCACCTAACACCGGGGAGCTGTTTTTT.

The CDR3 here is CASSPIPPGTGWTDTQYF. DNA for the CDR3: TGTGCCAGCAGTCCCATCCCTCCCGGGACAGGGTGGACAGATACGCAGTATTTT. The rearrangement links TRBV27 to TRBJ2-3; 9 positions agree with TRBD1. The CDR3 spans 18 residues. The junction had 15 bases not matched to a gene; V was cut back by 5 bases and J by 3 bases. From germline, CDR1 is MNHEY and CDR2 SMNVEV (reference sequence).

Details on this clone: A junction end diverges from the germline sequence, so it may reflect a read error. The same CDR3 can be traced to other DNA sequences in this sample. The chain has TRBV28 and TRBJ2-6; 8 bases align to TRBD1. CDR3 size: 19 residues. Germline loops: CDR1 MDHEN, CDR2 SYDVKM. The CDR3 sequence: CASSTGQGLGLSGANVLTF. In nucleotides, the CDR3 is TGTGCCAGCAGTACTGGACAGGGTTTGGGCCTCTCTGGGGCCAACGTCCTGACCTTC.

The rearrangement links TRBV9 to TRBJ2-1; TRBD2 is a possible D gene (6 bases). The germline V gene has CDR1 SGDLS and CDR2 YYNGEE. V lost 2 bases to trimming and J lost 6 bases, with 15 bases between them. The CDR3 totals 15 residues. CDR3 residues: CASSVAGTRGNEQFF. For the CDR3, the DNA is TGTGCCAGCAGCGTCGCCGGGACGCGGGGCAATGAGCAGTTCTTC.

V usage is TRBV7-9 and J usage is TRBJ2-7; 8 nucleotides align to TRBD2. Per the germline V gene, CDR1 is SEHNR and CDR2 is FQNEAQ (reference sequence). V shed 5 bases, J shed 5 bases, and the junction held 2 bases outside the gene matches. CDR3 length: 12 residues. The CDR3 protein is CASSIGRDEQYF. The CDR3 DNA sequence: TGTGCCAGCAGCATCGGGAGGGACGAGCAGTACTTC.

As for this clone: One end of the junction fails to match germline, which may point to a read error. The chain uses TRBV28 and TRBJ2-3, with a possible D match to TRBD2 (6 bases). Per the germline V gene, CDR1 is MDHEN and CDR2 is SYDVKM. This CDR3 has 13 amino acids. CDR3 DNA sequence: TGTGCTTCTGGGCGGGGAAGCACAGGTACGCAGTATTTT. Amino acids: CASGRGSTGTQYF.